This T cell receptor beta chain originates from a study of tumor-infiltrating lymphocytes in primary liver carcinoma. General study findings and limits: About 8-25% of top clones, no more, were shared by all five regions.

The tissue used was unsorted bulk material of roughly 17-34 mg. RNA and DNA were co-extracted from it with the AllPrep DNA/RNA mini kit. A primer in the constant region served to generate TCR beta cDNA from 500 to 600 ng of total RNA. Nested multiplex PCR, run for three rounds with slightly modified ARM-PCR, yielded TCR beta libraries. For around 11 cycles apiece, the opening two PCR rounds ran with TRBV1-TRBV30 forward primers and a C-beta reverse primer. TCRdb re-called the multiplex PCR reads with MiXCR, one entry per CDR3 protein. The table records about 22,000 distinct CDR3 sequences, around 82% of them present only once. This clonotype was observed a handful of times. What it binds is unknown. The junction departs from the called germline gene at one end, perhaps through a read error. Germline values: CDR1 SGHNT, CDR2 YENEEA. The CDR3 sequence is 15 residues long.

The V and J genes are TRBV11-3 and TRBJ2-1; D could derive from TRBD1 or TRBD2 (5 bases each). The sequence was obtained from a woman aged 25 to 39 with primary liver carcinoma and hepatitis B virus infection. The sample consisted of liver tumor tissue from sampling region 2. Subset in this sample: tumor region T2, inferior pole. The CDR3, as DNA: TGTGCCAGCAGCTTCGGGGCTCGCTCCTATAATGATCAGTTCTTC. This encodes CASSFGARSYNDQFF.